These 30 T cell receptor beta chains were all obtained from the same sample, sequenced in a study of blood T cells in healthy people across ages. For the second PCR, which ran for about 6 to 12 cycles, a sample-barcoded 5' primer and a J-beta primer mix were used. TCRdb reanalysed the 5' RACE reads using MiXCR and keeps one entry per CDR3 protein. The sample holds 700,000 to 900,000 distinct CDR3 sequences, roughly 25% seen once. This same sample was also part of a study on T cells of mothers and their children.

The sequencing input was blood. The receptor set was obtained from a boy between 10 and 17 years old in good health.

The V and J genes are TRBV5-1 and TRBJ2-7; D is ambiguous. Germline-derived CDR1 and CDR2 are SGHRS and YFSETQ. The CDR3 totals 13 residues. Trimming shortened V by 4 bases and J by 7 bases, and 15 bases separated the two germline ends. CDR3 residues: CASSMPGPGEQYF. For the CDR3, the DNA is TGCGCCAGCAGCATGCCGGGCCCCGGGGAGCAGTACTTC.

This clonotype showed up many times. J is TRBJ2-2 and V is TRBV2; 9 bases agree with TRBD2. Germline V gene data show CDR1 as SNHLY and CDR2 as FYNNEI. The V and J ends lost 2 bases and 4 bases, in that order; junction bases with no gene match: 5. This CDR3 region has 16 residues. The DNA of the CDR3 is TGTGCCAGCAGTGAAAGCGGGGGGCATATCACCGGGGAGCTGTTTTTT. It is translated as CASSESGGHITGELFF.

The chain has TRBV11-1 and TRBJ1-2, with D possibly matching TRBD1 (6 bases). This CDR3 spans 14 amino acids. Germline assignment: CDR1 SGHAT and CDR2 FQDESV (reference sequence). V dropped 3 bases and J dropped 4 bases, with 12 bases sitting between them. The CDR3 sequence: CASSLAGTTYGYTF. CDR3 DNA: TGTGCCAGCAGCTTGGCCGGGACAACCTATGGCTACACCTTC.

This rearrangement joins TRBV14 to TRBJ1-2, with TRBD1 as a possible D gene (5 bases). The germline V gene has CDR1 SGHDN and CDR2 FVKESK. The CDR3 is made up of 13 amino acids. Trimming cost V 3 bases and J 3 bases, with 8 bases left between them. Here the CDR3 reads CASSQETDYGYTF. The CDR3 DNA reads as TGTGCCAGCAGCCAGGAGACAGACTATGGCTACACCTTC.

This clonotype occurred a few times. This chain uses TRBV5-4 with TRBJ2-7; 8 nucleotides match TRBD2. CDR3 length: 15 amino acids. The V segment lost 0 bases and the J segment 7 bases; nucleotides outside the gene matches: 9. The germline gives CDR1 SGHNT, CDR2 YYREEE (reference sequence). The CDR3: CASSLDGGGSREQYF. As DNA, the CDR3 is TGTGCCAGCAGCTTGGACGGGGGGGGATCGAGAGAGCAGTACTTC.

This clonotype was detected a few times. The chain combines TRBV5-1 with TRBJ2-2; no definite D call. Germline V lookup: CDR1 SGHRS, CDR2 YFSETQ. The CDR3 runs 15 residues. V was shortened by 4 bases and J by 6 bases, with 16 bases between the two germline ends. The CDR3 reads CASSPAPLPAGELFF. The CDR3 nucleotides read TGCGCCAGCAGCCCGGCCCCGCTACCGGCCGGGGAGCTGTTTTTT.

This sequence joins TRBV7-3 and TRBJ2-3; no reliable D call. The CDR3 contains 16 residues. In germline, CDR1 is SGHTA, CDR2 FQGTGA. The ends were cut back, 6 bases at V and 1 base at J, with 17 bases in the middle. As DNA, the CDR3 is TGTGCCAGCAGTCCCGGAGTGGGTCGCGGCACAGATACGCAGTATTTT. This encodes CASSPGVGRGTDTQYF.

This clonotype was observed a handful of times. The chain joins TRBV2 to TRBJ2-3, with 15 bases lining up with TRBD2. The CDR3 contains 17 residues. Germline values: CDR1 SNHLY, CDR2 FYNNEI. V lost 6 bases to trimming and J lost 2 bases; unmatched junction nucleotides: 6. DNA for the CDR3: TGTGCCAGCAGCGTACGGACTAGCGGGGGGGTCACAGATACGCAGTATTTT. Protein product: CASSVRTSGGVTDTQYF.

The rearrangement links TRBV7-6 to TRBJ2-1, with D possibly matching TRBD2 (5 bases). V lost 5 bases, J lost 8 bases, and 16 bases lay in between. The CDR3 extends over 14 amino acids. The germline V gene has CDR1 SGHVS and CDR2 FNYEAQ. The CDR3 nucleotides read TGTGCCAGCAGCGCGGGCGACATACCAGATGAGCAGTTCTTC. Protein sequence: CASSAGDIPDEQFF.

The chain's CDR3 is CASSQSGKLFF. The DNA for the CDR3 is TGTGCCAGCAGCCAATCAGGAAAACTGTTTTTT. The rearrangement uses TRBV3-1 and TRBJ1-4; D uncertain. The germline V gene encodes CDR1 LGHDT and CDR2 YNNKEL (reference sequence). This CDR3 is 11 amino acids long. Between the trimmed V and J ends, which lost 2 bases and 10 bases, there was a span of 5 bases. Drawing the rest from reference TRBV3-1 and TRBJ1-4, the complete variable domain is DTAVSQTPKYLVTQMGNDKSIKCEQNLGHDTMYWYKQDSKKFLKIMFSYNNKELIINETVPNRFSPKSPDKAHLNLHINSLELGDSAVYFCASSQSGKLFFGSGTQLSVL.

The CDR3 spells CASSFRLPGDTQYF. DNA of the CDR3: TGTGCCAGCAGCTTCCGACTGCCAGGCGATACGCAGTATTTT. The chain has TRBV7-2 and TRBJ2-3, with D uncertain. This CDR3 region has 14 residues. Germline CDR1 SGHTA, CDR2 FQGNSA. Deletions cut 3 bases from V and 6 bases from J, with 13 bases between.

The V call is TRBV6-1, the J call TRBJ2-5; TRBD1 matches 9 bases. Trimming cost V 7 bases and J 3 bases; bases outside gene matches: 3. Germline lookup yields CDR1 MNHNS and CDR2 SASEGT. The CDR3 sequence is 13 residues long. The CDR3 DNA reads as TGTGCCAGCATCGGGACAGGGAAAGAGACCCAGTACTTC. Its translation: CASIGTGKETQYF.

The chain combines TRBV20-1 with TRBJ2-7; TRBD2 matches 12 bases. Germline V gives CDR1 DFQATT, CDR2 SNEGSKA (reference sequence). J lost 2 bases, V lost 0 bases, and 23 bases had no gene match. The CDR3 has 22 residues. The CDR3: CSARDVGDTGTSGPNPPYEQYF. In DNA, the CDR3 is TGCAGTGCTAGAGATGTGGGCGATACCGGGACTAGCGGGCCAAATCCGCCCTACGAGCAGTACTTC.

The DNA of the CDR3 is TGCGCCAGCAGCCCTAGCGGGGCCTACGAGCAGTACTTC. Translation gives CASSPSGAYEQYF. This rearrangement joins TRBV5-1 to TRBJ2-7, with 9 bases that match TRBD2. The CDR3 extends over 13 amino acids. Germline lookup yields CDR1 SGHRS and CDR2 YFSETQ. V shed 4 bases and J 2 bases; nucleotides not matched to a gene: 1.

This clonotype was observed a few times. As DNA, the CDR3 is TGTGCCAGCAGTCGGGGGGCTTTCACCTACAATGAGCAGTTCTTC. Translated: CASSRGAFTYNEQFF. The chain employs TRBV4-2 and TRBJ2-1, with D possibly being TRBD2 (7 bases). Deletions cut 6 bases from V and 2 bases from J, with 14 bases between. CDR3 size: 15 residues. Germline CDR1 reads LGHNA; CDR2 reads YNFKEQ.

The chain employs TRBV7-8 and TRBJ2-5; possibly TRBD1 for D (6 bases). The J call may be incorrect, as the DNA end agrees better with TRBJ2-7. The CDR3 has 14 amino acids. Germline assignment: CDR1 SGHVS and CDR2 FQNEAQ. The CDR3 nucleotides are TGTGCCAGCAGCTTAGGCCACAGGGTGTACGAGCAGTACTTC. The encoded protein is CASSLGHRVYEQYF.

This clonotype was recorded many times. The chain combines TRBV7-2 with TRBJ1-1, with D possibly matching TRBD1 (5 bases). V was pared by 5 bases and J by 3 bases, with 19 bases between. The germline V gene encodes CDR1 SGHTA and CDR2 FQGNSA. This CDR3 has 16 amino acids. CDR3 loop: CASSHGVGLGDTEAFF. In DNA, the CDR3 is TGTGCCAGCAGCCACGGGGTTGGGCTGGGGGACACTGAAGCTTTCTTT. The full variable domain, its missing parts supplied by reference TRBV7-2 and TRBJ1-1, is GAGVSQSPSNKVTEKGKDVELRCDPISGHTALYWYRQSLGQGLEFLIYFQGNSAPDKSGLPSDRFSAERTGGSVSTLTIQRTQQEDSAVYLCASSHGVGLGDTEAFFGQGTRLTVV.

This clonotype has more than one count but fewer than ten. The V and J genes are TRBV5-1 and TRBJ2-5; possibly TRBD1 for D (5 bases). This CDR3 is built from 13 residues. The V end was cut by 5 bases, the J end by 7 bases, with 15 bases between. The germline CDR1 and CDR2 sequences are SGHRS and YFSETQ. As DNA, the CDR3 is TGCGCCAGCAGTTACGACAGTGGTATGACCCAGTACTTC. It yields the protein CASSYDSGMTQYF.

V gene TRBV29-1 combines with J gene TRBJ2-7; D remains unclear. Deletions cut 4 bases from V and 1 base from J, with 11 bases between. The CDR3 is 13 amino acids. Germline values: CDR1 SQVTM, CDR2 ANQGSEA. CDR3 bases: TGCAGCGTTGTCCGTGACACTTCCTACGAGCAGTACTTC. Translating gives CSVVRDTSYEQYF.

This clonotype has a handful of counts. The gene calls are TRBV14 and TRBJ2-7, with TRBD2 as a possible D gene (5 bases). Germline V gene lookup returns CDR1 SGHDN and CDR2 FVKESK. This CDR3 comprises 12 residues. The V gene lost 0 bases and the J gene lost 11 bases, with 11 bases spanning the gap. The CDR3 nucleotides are TGTGCCAGCAGCCAAGATCAAGGGAGAGAGTACTTC. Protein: CASSQDQGREYF.

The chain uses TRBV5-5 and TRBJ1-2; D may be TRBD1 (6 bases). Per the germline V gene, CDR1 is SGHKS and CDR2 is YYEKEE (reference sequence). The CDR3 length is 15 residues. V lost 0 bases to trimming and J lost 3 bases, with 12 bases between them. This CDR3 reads CASSLVAGADYGYTF. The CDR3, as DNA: TGTGCCAGCAGCTTGGTGGCGGGGGCGGACTATGGCTACACCTTC.

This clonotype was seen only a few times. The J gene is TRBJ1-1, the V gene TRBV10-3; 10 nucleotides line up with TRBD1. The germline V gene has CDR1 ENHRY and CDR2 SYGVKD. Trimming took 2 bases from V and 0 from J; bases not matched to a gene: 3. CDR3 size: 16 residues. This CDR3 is CAISERGQGLNTEAFF. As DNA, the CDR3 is TGTGCCATCAGTGAGAGGGGACAGGGGCTGAACACTGAAGCTTTCTTT.

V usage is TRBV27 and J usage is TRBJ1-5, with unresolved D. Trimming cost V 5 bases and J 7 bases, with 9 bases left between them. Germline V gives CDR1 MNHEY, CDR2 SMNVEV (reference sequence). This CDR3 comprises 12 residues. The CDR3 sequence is CASSTPGQPQHF. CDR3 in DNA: TGTGCCAGCAGTACTCCGGGCCAGCCCCAGCATTTT.

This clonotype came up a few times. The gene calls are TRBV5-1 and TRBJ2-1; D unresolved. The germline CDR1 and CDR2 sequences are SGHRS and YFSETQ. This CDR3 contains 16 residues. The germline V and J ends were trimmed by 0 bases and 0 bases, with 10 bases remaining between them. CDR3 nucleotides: TGCGCCAGCAGCTTGGTTGGCAGTCGCTCCTACAATGAGCAGTTCTTC. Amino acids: CASSLVGSRSYNEQFF.

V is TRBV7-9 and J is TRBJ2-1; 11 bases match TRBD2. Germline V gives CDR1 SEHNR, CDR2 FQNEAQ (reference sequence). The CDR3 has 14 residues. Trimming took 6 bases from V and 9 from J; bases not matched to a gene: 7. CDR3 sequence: CASRTLAGGTEQFF. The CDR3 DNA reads TGTGCCAGCAGGACCCTAGCGGGGGGCACTGAGCAGTTCTTC.

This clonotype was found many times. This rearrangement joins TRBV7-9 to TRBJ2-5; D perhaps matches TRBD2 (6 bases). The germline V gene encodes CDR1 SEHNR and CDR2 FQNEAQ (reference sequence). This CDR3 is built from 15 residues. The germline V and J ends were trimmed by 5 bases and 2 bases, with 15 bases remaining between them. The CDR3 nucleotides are TGTGCCAGCAGCCCCCTCGGGACTCCTCAAGAGACCCAGTACTTC. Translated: CASSPLGTPQETQYF.

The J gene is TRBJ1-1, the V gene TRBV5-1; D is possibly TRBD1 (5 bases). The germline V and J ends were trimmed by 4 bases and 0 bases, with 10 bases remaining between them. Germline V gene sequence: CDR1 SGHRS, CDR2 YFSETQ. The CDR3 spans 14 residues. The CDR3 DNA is TGCGCCAGCAGCCTCGGACATATGAACACTGAAGCTTTCTTT. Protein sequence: CASSLGHMNTEAFF.

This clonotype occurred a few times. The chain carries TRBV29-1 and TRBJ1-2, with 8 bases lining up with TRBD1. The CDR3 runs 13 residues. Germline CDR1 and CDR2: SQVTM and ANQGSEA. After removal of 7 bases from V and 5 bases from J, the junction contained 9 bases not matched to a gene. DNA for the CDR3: TGCAGCGACCAACCGGGACAGGCTTATGGCTACACCTTC. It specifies CSDQPGQAYGYTF.

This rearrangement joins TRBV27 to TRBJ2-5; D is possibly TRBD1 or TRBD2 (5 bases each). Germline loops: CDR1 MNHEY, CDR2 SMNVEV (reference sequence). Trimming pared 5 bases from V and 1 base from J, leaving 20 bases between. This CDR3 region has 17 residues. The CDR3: CASSRGLWEKGQETQYF. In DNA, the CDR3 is TGTGCCAGCAGTCGGGGCCTCTGGGAGAAGGGCCAAGAGACCCAGTACTTC.

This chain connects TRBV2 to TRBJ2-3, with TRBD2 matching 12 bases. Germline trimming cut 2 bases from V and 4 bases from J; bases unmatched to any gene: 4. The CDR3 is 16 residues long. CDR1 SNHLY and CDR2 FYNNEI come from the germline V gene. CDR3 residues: CASSETLAGGPDTQYF. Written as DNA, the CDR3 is TGTGCCAGCAGTGAAACACTAGCGGGGGGCCCAGATACGCAGTATTTT.